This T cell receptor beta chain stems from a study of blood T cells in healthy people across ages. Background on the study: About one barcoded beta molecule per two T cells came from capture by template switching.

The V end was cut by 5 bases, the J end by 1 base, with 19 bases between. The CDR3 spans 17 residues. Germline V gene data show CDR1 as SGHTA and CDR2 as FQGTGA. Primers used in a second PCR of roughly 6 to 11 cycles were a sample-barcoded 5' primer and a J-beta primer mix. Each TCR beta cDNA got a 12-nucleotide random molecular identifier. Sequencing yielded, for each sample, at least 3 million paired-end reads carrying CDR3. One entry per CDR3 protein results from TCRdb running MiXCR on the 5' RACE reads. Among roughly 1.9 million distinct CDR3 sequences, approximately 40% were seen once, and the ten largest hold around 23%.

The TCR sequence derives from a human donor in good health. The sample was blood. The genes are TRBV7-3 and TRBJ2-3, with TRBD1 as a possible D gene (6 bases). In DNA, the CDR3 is TGTGCCAGCAGCCATACAACAGGGTCAAGAGGCACAGATACGCAGTATTTT. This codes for CASSHTTGSRGTDTQYF.